This entry lists 9 T cell receptor beta chains sequenced from one sample in a study of T cells in tuberculosis. Using immunoSEQ multiplex PCR, the repertoire was profiled, and TCRdb retains in-frame clones only, with some absent. The repertoire holds tens of thousands of clones, with around 85% as singletons. Time point defined: new active TB diagnosis, blood taken before or within 7 days of starting treatment. The sequenced sample was PBMCs, obtained at tuberculosis diagnosis. These TCRs come from an adult with tuberculosis.

V usage is TRBV4-1 and J usage is TRBJ2-5; possibly TRBD1 for D (6 bases). V lost 1 base to trimming and J lost 4 bases, with 10 bases between them. The CDR3 is made up of 14 amino acids. Germline assignment: CDR1 MGHRA and CDR2 YSYEKL. DNA for the CDR3: TGCGCCAGCAGCCAAGGACAGGTCGGAGAGACCCAGTACTTC. This sequence encodes CASSQGQVGETQYF.

As DNA, the CDR3 is TGCGCCAGCAGCCCAGGGACAGCAAACTACGAGCAGTACTTC. Its translation: CASSPGTANYEQYF. The rearrangement uses TRBV4-3 and TRBJ2-7; 7 bases align to TRBD1. The length of the CDR3 is 14 residues. With V trimmed by 4 bases and J by 3 bases, 6 bases remained unmatched. The germline V gene encodes CDR1 LGHNA and CDR2 YSLEER.

V usage is TRBV10-3 and J usage is TRBJ1-2; 10 bases agree with TRBD1. The CDR3 contains 17 residues. Germline loops: CDR1 ENHRY, CDR2 SYGVKD. With V trimmed by 10 bases and J by 3 bases, 17 bases remained unmatched. Here the CDR3 reads CANGTGEVYHRYYGYTF. The CDR3 nucleotides read TGTGCCAACGGGACAGGGGAAGTTTATCATCGTTACTATGGCTACACCTTC.

This rearrangement joins TRBV7-9 to TRBJ2-7, with D uncertain. The ends were cut back, 5 bases at V and 4 bases at J, with 9 bases in the middle. There are 12 residues in the CDR3. Germline V CDR1 and CDR2: SEHNR, FQNEAQ (reference sequence). DNA of the CDR3: TGTGCCAGCAGCCCCACCGGTTACGAGCAGTACTTC. Translated, it gives CASSPTGYEQYF.

The chain joins TRBV5-4 to TRBJ2-2; 10 nucleotides match TRBD2. The CDR3 runs to 16 residues. V dropped 5 bases and J dropped 0; count of bases not matched to a gene: 4. The V gene's germline CDR1 is SGHNT and CDR2 YYREEE (reference sequence). The CDR3 reads CASSGGLAANTGELFF. The CDR3 bases are TGTGCCAGCAGTGGCGGACTAGCGGCGAACACCGGGGAGCTGTTTTTT.

The rearrangement joins TRBV23-1 to TRBJ2-2, with D tentatively TRBD1 (6 bases). TRBV23-1 counts as an open reading frame of uncertain function. The CDR3 length is 12 residues. CDR3 DNA: TGCGGCGAGGGGGTTAGCACCGGGGAGCTGTTTTTT. Its protein product is CGEGVSTGELFF.

The V call is TRBV19, the J call TRBJ2-7; D is perhaps TRBD2 (5 bases). The CDR3 runs 14 residues. Germline V gene lookup returns CDR1 LNHDA and CDR2 SQIVND (reference sequence). The germline V and J ends were trimmed by 3 bases and 2 bases, with 11 bases remaining between them. The DNA for the CDR3 is TGTGCCAGTAGTATCGCGACGGGGACCTACGAGCAGTACTTC. Its translation: CASSIATGTYEQYF.

J is TRBJ1-4 and V is TRBV7-2, with 10 bases aligning to TRBD1. The V gene's germline CDR1 is SGHTA and CDR2 FQGNSA. The CDR3 length is 16 residues. V shed 7 bases, J shed 0 bases, and the junction held 5 bases outside the gene matches. CDR3 protein: CASTTGGDPTNEKLFF. CDR3 bases: TGTGCCAGCACGACAGGGGGCGACCCAACTAATGAAAAACTGTTTTTT.

This clone occurred once. This rearrangement joins TRBV6-4 to TRBJ1-6; D uncertain. CDR3 size: 11 residues. The germline V and J ends were trimmed by 4 bases and 7 bases, with 2 bases remaining between them. Germline CDR1 MRHNA, CDR2 SNTAGT. The CDR3 is CASSANSPLHF. CDR3 bases: TGTGCCAGCAGTGCGAATTCACCCCTCCACTTT.